The rows below give T cell receptor beta chains drawn from one sample of a study of CD8 T cells in ankylosing spondylitis. TCRdb itself ran the 5' RACE reads through MiXCR, one entry per CDR3 protein. The data show roughly 700,000 distinct CDR3 sequences, about 20% seen once. Sample: blood, either unsorted or a sorted T cell fraction (not recorded which). Receptors originate from a male donor with ankylosing spondylitis. Each CDR3 is given with its conserved first and last residue. A D gene is named only where the DNA matches it firmly. Rows give clone size only sometimes, using once, few, many, or a class for an expanded clone.

j_call d_call v_call clone_size cdr3_nt cdr3_aa
TRBJ1-6 NA TRBV28 few TGTGCCAGCAGACCTGGGGGTTCACCCCTCCACTTT CASRPGGSPLHF
TRBJ2-3 NA TRBV24-1 few TGTGCCACCAGTGATCGGAAGGGCTCTAGCACAGATACGCAGTATTTT CATSDRKGSSTDTQYF
TRBJ1-1 NA TRBV7-9 NA TGTGCCATTGGCTGGGGCACGAACACTGAAGCTTTCTTT CAIGWGTNTEAFF
TRBJ2-2 NA TRBV11-1 few TGTGCCAGCAGCTTAGCGCGTGGAAGCGCCGGGGAGCTGTTTTTT CASSLARGSAGELFF
TRBJ1-1 NA TRBV6-5 few TGTGCCAGCAGTTACAACCCACAAGAGCTGAACACTGAAGCTTTCTTT CASSYNPQELNTEAFF
TRBJ2-2 NA TRBV4-2 NA TGTGCCAGCAGCCAAGATCGTAGCGGAAACACCGGGGAGCTGTTTTTT CASSQDRSGNTGELFF
TRBJ1-3 TRBD1 TRBV7-9 few TGTGCCAGCAGCTTACCTGGGACAGCCGCTCTCGGAAACACCATATATTTT CASSLPGTAALGNTIYF
TRBJ2-7 NA TRBV18 NA TGTGCCAGCTCACCTACCTTGACAGGGAGGTCCTACGAGCAGTACTTC CASSPTLTGRSYEQYF
TRBJ2-3 NA TRBV7-3 once TGTGCCAGCAGCTCGCAAGGTAGCACAGATACGCAGTATTTT CASSSQGSTDTQYF
TRBJ2-2 NA TRBV6-2/TRBV6-3 NA TGTGCCAGCAGTCCACGGGGGGCAGGGGCAGGCCTGGGAGGACACACCGGGGAGCTGTTTTTT CASSPRGAGAGLGGHTGELFF
TRBJ2-5 NA TRBV5-6 NA TGTGCCAGCAGCTTGGTTGCGGGTAACAGAGAGACCCAGTACTTC CASSLVAGNRETQYF
TRBJ2-4 NA TRBV27 NA TGTGCCAGCCGGGGCCTATCCAAAAACATTCAGTACTTC CASRGLSKNIQYF
TRBJ2-1 TRBD2 TRBV5-8 few TGTGCCAGCAGCCCCCATAGCGGGAGATTCTCGAATGAGCAGTTCTTC CASSPHSGRFSNEQFF
TRBJ1-2 NA TRBV5-1 NA TGCGCCAGCAGCTTCCCGGGGGCTGTCTATGGCTACACCTTC CASSFPGAVYGYTF
TRBJ1-5 NA TRBV12-3/TRBV12-4 NA TGTGCCAGCAGCACCGGTAACACCAATCAGCCCCAGCATTTT CASSTGNTNQPQHF
TRBJ2-1 TRBD2 TRBV12-3/TRBV12-4 many TGTGCCAGCACCCTTCAAGCGGGAGGGGGGTTTGGCAATGAGCAGTTCTTC CASTLQAGGGFGNEQFF
TRBJ1-2 NA TRBV25-1 few TGTGCCAGCAGCCCATCGTTGTCTAGGAACTATGGCTACACCTTC CASSPSLSRNYGYTF
TRBJ2-1 TRBD2 TRBV5-1 many TGCGCCAGCAGGTATAGCGGGTCCTACAATGAGCAGTTCTTC CASRYSGSYNEQFF
TRBJ2-1 TRBD1 TRBV24-1 few TGTGCCACCAGTGGTACCGGGACAGAGGACAATGAGCAGTTCTTC CATSGTGTEDNEQFF
TRBJ2-7 NA TRBV5-1 NA TGCGCCAGCCACCCGGAACAGGGTCTGTACGAGCAGTACTTC CASHPEQGLYEQYF
TRBJ2-3 TRBD2 TRBV2 NA TGTGCCAGCATTGCGACTAGCGGGGATACGCAGTATTTT CASIATSGDTQYF
TRBJ2-7 TRBD1 TRBV30 NA TGTGCCTGGGACCCGGGACAGCTGAACGAGCAGTACTTC CAWDPGQLNEQYF
TRBJ2-7 NA TRBV10-3 NA TGTGCCATCAGTGAGAGGTACGAGCAGTACTTC CAISERYEQYF
TRBJ1-5 NA TRBV9 few TGCCCCCCCAGGGGCTACAATCAGCCCCAGCATTTT CPPRGYNQPQHF
TRBJ2-7 TRBD1 TRBV12-5 NA TGTGCTAGTGGTTCGGGACAGGGGTTCGACGAGCAGTACTTC CASGSGQGFDEQYF
TRBJ1-1 NA TRBV20-1 many TGCAGTGCTAGAGCAAACAGGGTGAACACTGAAGCTTTCTTT CSARANRVNTEAFF
TRBJ1-6 NA TRBV7-2 few TGTGCCAGCAGCTTTATGGTGAAGGATCAGTCACCCCTCCACTTT CASSFMVKDQSPLHF
TRBJ2-5 NA TRBV25-1 NA TGTGCCAGCAGTGAAGGGGTCGTAAGAGGGGCGAATAAAGAGACCCAGTACTTC CASSEGVVRGANKETQYF
TRBJ2-1 TRBD1 TRBV20-1 few TGCAGTGCTAGACCACGGACAGGGTACAATGAGCAGTTCTTC CSARPRTGYNEQFF
TRBJ1-6 TRBD1 TRBV12-3/TRBV12-4 NA TGTGCCACCCGGACAGGGACTTCACCCCTCCACTTT CATRTGTSPLHF
TRBJ1-5 NA TRBV12-3/TRBV12-4 few TGTGCCAGCAGTCCGTCACAAAACAATCAGCCCCAGCATTTT CASSPSQNNQPQHF
TRBJ1-1 TRBD1 TRBV12-3/TRBV12-4 NA TGTGCCAGCAGCCCAAGATCGGGACAGACAACTGAAGCTTTCTTT CASSPRSGQTTEAFF
TRBJ2-5 NA TRBV7-9 few TGTGCCAGCAGCTTAGGACAGGGTGGAGGGGAAGAGACCCAGTACTTC CASSLGQGGGEETQYF
TRBJ2-7 NA TRBV5-1 NA TGCGCCAGCAGCTTGACGGCAGGGAAACGCTACGAGCAGTACTTC CASSLTAGKRYEQYF
TRBJ1-6 TRBD1 TRBV28 NA TGTGCCAGCAGGGGCCTTGGGACAGGGGATAATTCACCCCTCCACTTT CASRGLGTGDNSPLHF
TRBJ1-1 TRBD1 TRBV6-2/TRBV6-3 NA TGTGCCATCCAAAAGGATCCTTCCAGACAGGGGATGAACACTGAAGCTTTCTTT CAIQKDPSRQGMNTEAFF
TRBJ2-2 NA TRBV11-3 NA TGTGCCAGCAGCTTAGATCCGAGTAGAGGGCGTACCGGGGAGCTGTTTTTT CASSLDPSRGRTGELFF
TRBJ2-4 NA TRBV4-3 few TGCGCCAGCAGCCAAGCCCTTTCATATACGGAGGGAAGGAACATTCAGTACTTC CASSQALSYTEGRNIQYF
TRBJ2-7 NA TRBV7-2 NA TGTGCCAGCAGCTTATCCAGGACTCTCAACTTC CASSLSRTLNF
TRBJ1-2 NA TRBV12-3/TRBV12-4 NA TGTGCCAGCAGTTTGGCAGGAAGGGAAGGCTACACCTTC CASSLAGREGYTF